This T cell receptor beta chain was recorded in a study of shared clonotypes between healthy human individuals. Across the study: Each donor's CD4 naive and CD4 memory cells filled three plates apiece, CD8 naive two, and CD8 memory one. General study results and limits: Generally, estimated richness proved larger in naive subsets than it did in memory subsets.

Details on this clone: The antigen is undetermined.

The CDR3 covers 16 residues. The germline V and J ends were trimmed by 1 base and 8 bases, with 17 bases remaining between them. Germline V gene lookup returns CDR1 SGHAT and CDR2 FQNNGV. Measured with immunoSEQ multiplex PCR; TCRdb has only the in-frame clones, and not every one. The sample has roughly 2.2 million clones, 85% to 95% seen once. The sequence was collected from a man aged 18 to 30 in good health. Some clones in this sample may be carry-over from other donors' samples. V and J are TRBV11-2 and TRBJ1-4, with D tentatively TRBD1 (5 bases). Sequencing used naive CD4+ T cells from PBMCs. This sample's subset: CD45RA+ positively selected. DNA of the CDR3: TGTGCCAGCAGCTTAGTGAGGTGGGGACGCAACGAAAAACTGTTTTTT. This gives the protein CASSLVRWGRNEKLFF.